This entry features one T cell receptor (beta chain) sequence. Its antigen remains unidentified. This specimen comes from a study of shared clonotypes between healthy human individuals. Study-level results: It was the non-shared clonotypes that had lower generation probabilities than clonotypes shared by all four donors. Compared with memory subsets, naive subsets generally had larger estimated richness.

The assay was immunoSEQ multiplex PCR, and TCRdb's table has in-frame clones only and misses some. The sample yields 1.4 million or so clones, roughly 98.5% seen once. Everyone who donated was a Caucasian adult who lived in Nashville, Tennessee. It was into CD45RA+ naive and CD45RA-negative memory subsets that the CD4+ cells were split. This TCR was sampled from a man in his thirties or forties in good health. Sequencing was performed on naive CD4+ T cells sorted from blood. Subset defined: CD45RA+ positively selected.

CDR3 nucleotides: TGTGCCAGCAGCTTGTCGGGGGGTGTCTACAATGAGCAGTTCTTC. This translates into CASSLSGGVYNEQFF. The rearrangement uses TRBV5-4 and TRBJ2-1; 7 bases are a match to TRBD2. Germline V gives CDR1 SGHNT, CDR2 YYREEE (reference sequence). The V and J ends lost 1 base and 3 bases, in that order; junction bases with no gene match: 4. CDR3 size: 15 residues.